The T cell receptor (beta chain) described here comes from a study of T-cell memory formation after mild COVID-19. MiXCR was run by TCRdb on the 5' RACE reads, yielding one entry per CDR3 protein. In the table there are roughly 450,000 distinct CDR3 sequences, over 15% of which are singletons. This clonotype was picked up one time. Its target is not known. Study-level points and caveats: Contracting clones localized mainly to CM and EM when CD4+ and mainly to EMRA when CD8+.

The TCR comes from an adult woman who had mild COVID-19 (a few samples of this study predate the infection). Cell type and time point are not known. The sample was PBMCs or a T cell subset sorted from them (not recorded which).

This chain's CDR3 is CASLGQFPYEQYF. CDR3 in DNA: TGTGCCAGCTTGGGCCAGTTTCCCTACGAGCAGTACTTC. V and J are TRBV28 and TRBJ2-7; D unclear. Deletions cut 8 bases from V and 2 bases from J, with 13 bases between. CDR3 length equals 13 residues. CDR1 is MDHEN and CDR2 is SYDVKM in the germline V gene.